The source of this T cell receptor beta chain is a study of cytomegalovirus exposure and HLA in healthy donors (dated by TCRdb to the late 2010s). About the study as a whole: The 666 repertoires of the first cohort and the roughly 120 validation repertoires were produced on the same platform, according to a later analysis. The study combined high-throughput TCR immunosequencing, statistical association of individual TCRs with disease status, and machine learning to predict cytomegalovirus infection status. The aim of the study was to test whether cataloging public T cell receptors could identify signatures of past pathogen exposure. A separate validation cohort of approximately 130 different subjects was used in addition to the roughly 670-subject first cohort.

Receptors were amplified or captured by the immunoSEQ multiplex PCR assay. In the original analysis: A statistical classification framework was built to diagnose cytomegalovirus status from the catalog of TCR beta chain sequences. This immuneACCESS table, as held by TCRdb, lists in-frame sequences with V and J called but not all clones. Of the missing ones, under half trace to an unresolved V gene in checked studies; the others have no known cause. V and J calls and clone size are given by that table; D and trimming were obtained from the DNA. This sample has roughly 150,000 clones in its table, and around 90% of those were observed once. About 3% of the sample lies in the top ten. As for this clone: The antigen it recognizes is unknown. Per-nucleotide qualities are absent, and no much larger clonotype sits a single base away.

The CDR3 goes from the cysteine to the phenylalanine over 15 residues. Only CDR3 DNA remains: 45 bases, in frame from the first base. Based on the germline V gene, the CDR1 and CDR2 sequences are SGHDT and YYEEEE. V drops 5 bases and J drops 0 bases, leaving 14 bases in between. Separate from the roughly 660-subject first cohort, the validation cohort of roughly 130 subjects was the group to which the donors belonged. General findings and caveats noted by the study authors: All 120 or so repertoires were used to score co-occurrence in the validation cohort in a later analysis, because that analysis had no HLA typing for the cohort. The study listed 150 to 200 TCR beta chains as associated with cytomegalovirus. In vitro tests confirmed that a few of the cytomegalovirus-associated TCR beta chains recognize cytomegalovirus antigens. Most TCR sequences were seen in very few donors, while some public TCRs were found in many individuals. According to the authors, the approach could potentially be generalized to other disease states and immunological phenotypes. Cytomegalovirus status was reported to be diagnosed by the classifier with high specificity and sensitivity in both the original and validation cohorts. Of the cluster scores, roughly 95% were above 0 in a later analysis, which found that TCRs clustered in the first cohort also tended to co-occur in the 120 validation repertoires.

The chain is assembled from TRBV5-6 and TRBJ1-1; 6 matching bases give a weak D call of TRBD1. Sequencing was carried out using PBMCs. The clonotype originates from a woman aged 18 to 35 in good health and CMV-seropositive. The CDR3 amino acid sequence is: CASRYRVGMNTEAFF. The nucleotide sequence is TGTGCCAGCAGATACAGGGTGGGGATGAACACTGAAGCTTTCTTT.